This T cell receptor (beta chain) emerged from a study of response to subunit inactivated influenza vaccine. Findings and caveats of the study: It was suggested by the authors that few new T cells are recruited by each seasonal influenza vaccination.

CDR1 and CDR2 (germline): SEHNR, FQNEAQ (reference sequence). The CDR3 spans 16 residues. Unmatched junction bases numbered 5, after V lost 4 bases and J lost 2 bases. Concerning this clonotype itself: As yet, its antigen is unknown.

TCRdb recomputed calls from the RT-PCR reads with MiXCR, one row per CDR3 protein. The sample lists fewer than 350,000 distinct CDR3 sequences; around a fifth were seen once. V is TRBV7-9 and J is TRBJ2-3; 11 nucleotides match TRBD2. This TCR derives from a man between 50 and 75 years old who received an inactivated influenza vaccine. The starting material was PBMCs from blood, obtained less than 22 months after vaccination. CDR3 in amino acids: CASSSGLAAPTDTQYF. CDR3 DNA: TGTGCCAGCAGCTCGGGACTAGCGGCCCCCACAGATACGCAGTATTTT. Combining the CDR3 with reference TRBV7-9 and TRBJ2-3 gives the whole variable domain DTGVSQNPRHKITKRGQNVTFRCDPISEHNRLYWYRQTLGQGPEFLTYFQNEAQLEKSRLLSDRFSAERPKGSFSTLEIQRTEQGDSAMYLCASSSGLAAPTDTQYFGPGTRLTVL.